This T cell receptor beta chain appears in the sequencing data of a study of T-cell reconstitution after alpha-beta-depleted transplantation in children. The study's findings and limits: Expanded graft clones numbering several hundred reportedly gave rise to alpha-beta T cells about two months after transplant.

About this clonotype: Antigen specificity is unknown.

The authors prepared the TCRbeta library with unique molecular identifiers. TCRdb reprocessed the PCR reads via MiXCR and lists one record per CDR3 protein. The sample lists about 900,000 distinct CDR3 sequences; less than 30% were seen once. The source of this sequence is a boy younger than two who had a stem cell transplant for SCID, so the T cells may come from the graft donor. Specimen: PBMCs, mostly from graft donor cells, collected 360 days after TCRalphabeta/CD19-depleted stem cell transplant.

The CDR3 bases are TGTGCCAGCAGTCAGACACTAAGCTCCTACAATGAGCAGTTCTTC. It is translated as CASSQTLSSYNEQFF. The rearrangement uses TRBV6-1 and TRBJ2-1; the D is unclear. CDR3 length: 15 amino acids. V gave up 5 bases and J gave up 0 bases, with 11 bases separating them. Germline lookup yields CDR1 MNHNS and CDR2 SASEGT.